These 30 T cell receptor beta chains were sequenced from one sample in a study of identifying expanded T cells in peripheral blood. Repertoires were generated with immunoSEQ multiplex PCR, while TCRdb's copy carries only in-frame clones and drops some. This sample carries 75,000 to 90,000 clones, about 90% of them seen once, and the ten largest clones take roughly 7.7%. Specimen: blood. The receptors were sampled from a person aged 18 to 70 in good health.

The rearrangement joins TRBV29-1 to TRBJ1-1, with D perhaps matching TRBD1 (6 bases). Per germline, CDR1 SQVTM and CDR2 ANQGSEA. The V end lost 7 bases, the J end lost 1 base, and 13 bases lay between the germline ends. The CDR3 extends over 13 amino acids. The CDR3 spells CSDSGAENTEAFF. The CDR3 coding sequence is TGCAGCGACTCAGGGGCCGAGAACACTGAAGCTTTCTTT.

This clone has more than one count but fewer than ten. The CDR3 sequence: CASSPGTPDSNSPLHF. The CDR3 coding sequence is TGTGCCAGCTCACCAGGGACGCCGGATAGTAATTCACCCCTCCACTTT. The chain has TRBV18 and TRBJ1-6; D perhaps matches TRBD1 (5 bases). CDR3 length equals 16 residues. V was pared by 2 bases and J by 6 bases, with 14 bases between. Germline CDR1 and CDR2: KGHSH and LQKENI.

The rearrangement links TRBV7-2 to TRBJ2-1; the D gene is possibly TRBD2 (5 bases). Trimming cost V 2 bases and J 1 base, with 15 bases left between them. Germline CDR1 and CDR2: SGHTA and FQGNSA. This CDR3 comprises 17 residues. The CDR3 DNA sequence: TGTGCCAGCAGCTTACCTCTCCCCGGGATTTCCTACAATGAGCAGTTCTTC. This codes for CASSLPLPGISYNEQFF.

The rearrangement links TRBV29-1 to TRBJ1-1; 8 positions match TRBD1. V shed 5 bases, J shed 1 base, and the junction held 6 bases outside the gene matches. The CDR3 is made up of 14 amino acids. Germline V CDR1 and CDR2: SQVTM, ANQGSEA. The CDR3 sequence: CSVLRQGRNTEAFF. In DNA, the CDR3 is TGCAGCGTTCTTAGACAGGGGAGGAACACTGAAGCTTTCTTT.

This clone has more than one count but fewer than ten. V usage is TRBV27 and J usage is TRBJ1-2; no clear D gene. This CDR3 is built from 12 residues. CDR1 MNHEY and CDR2 SMNVEV come from the germline V gene (reference sequence). With 1 base removed from V and 8 bases from J, the gap between germline ends came to 8 bases. The CDR3 loop is CASSLFGEGYTF. The CDR3 nucleotides are TGTGCCAGCAGTTTATTTGGGGAGGGCTACACCTTC.

The chain joins TRBV18 to TRBJ2-7; 15 bases fit TRBD2. CDR3 length: 17 amino acids. The J segment lost 4 bases and the V segment lost 0 bases, leaving 4 bases of the junction unmatched. The germline V gene encodes CDR1 KGHSH and CDR2 LQKENI. As DNA, the CDR3 is TGTGCCAGCTCACCACCCAACGGACTAGCGGGGGGGTACGAGCAGTACTTC. It is translated as CASSPPNGLAGGYEQYF.

This chain uses TRBV7-6 with TRBJ2-1; 10 bases are a match to TRBD2. Germline V gene sequence: CDR1 SGHVS, CDR2 FNYEAQ. The CDR3 length is 17 residues. Trimming removed 1 base from V and 2 bases from J; junction bases left unmatched: 5. The CDR3 nucleotides read TGTGCCAGCAGCTTAGAAACTAGCGGGGCGGCCTACAATGAGCAGTTCTTC. The encoded protein is CASSLETSGAAYNEQFF.

In this sample, this clone is medium-sized (0.01 to 0.1%). The rearrangement joins TRBV6-5 to TRBJ1-2; possibly TRBD1 for D (5 bases). This CDR3 has 14 amino acids. The germline V gene has CDR1 MNHEY and CDR2 SVGAGI. V was trimmed by 2 bases and J by 5 bases, leaving 12 bases between them. CDR3 residues: CASSYERGPYGYTF. The DNA of the CDR3 is TGTGCCAGCAGTTACGAGAGGGGCCCTTATGGCTACACCTTC.

The chain is built from TRBV19 and TRBJ1-3, with 8 bases aligning to TRBD1. V was pared by 5 bases and J by 3 bases, with 9 bases of the junction left unmatched. Germline V lookup: CDR1 LNHDA, CDR2 SQIVND (reference sequence). This CDR3 spans 16 amino acids. The CDR3 sequence is CASSRTGTGFGNTIYF. Written as DNA, the CDR3 is TGTGCCAGTAGTCGTACCGGGACAGGATTTGGAAACACCATATATTTT.

The chain links TRBV14 to TRBJ1-4; 8 nucleotides line up with TRBD1. From germline, CDR1 is SGHDN and CDR2 FVKESK. The CDR3 contains 17 residues. The V and J ends lost 4 bases and 4 bases, in that order; junction bases with no gene match: 11. The CDR3 DNA sequence: TGTGCCAGCAGCCCCCCATTACGGACAGGGTATAATGAAAAACTGTTTTTT. It codes for CASSPPLRTGYNEKLFF.

This clone appeared once. The rearrangement links TRBV7-3 to TRBJ2-3; D possibly matches TRBD1 or TRBD2 (5 bases each). V lost 2 bases, J lost 0 bases, and 21 bases lay in between. The CDR3 covers 19 residues. Germline V gene lookup returns CDR1 SGHTA and CDR2 FQGTGA. The CDR3 DNA follows: TGTGCCAGCAGCTTACAAGGGACCGCACCCTCCACTAGCACAGATACGCAGTATTTT. Its protein is CASSLQGTAPSTSTDTQYF.

CDR3 bases: TGTGCCAGCAGCTTGGCTTACGGGAGGGCCCACGAGCAGTACTTC. Amino acid sequence: CASSLAYGRAHEQYF. The chain has TRBV5-5 and TRBJ2-7; 8 bases map to TRBD2. CDR3 length equals 15 residues. The V gene end was trimmed by 0 bases and the J gene end by 5 bases; junction bases not matched to a gene: 7. In germline, CDR1 is SGHKS, CDR2 YYEKEE (reference sequence). The full variable domain, rest sourced from reference TRBV5-5 and TRBJ2-7, is DAGVTQSPTHLIKTRGQQVTLRCSPISGHKSVSWYQQVLGQGPQFIFQYYEKEERGRGNFPDRFSARQFPNYSSELNVNALLLGDSALYLCASSLAYGRAHEQYFGPGTRLTVT.

This rearrangement joins TRBV29-1 to TRBJ2-5, with 9 bases aligning to TRBD1. Germline V gene sequence: CDR1 SQVTM, CDR2 ANQGSEA. The CDR3 is 13 amino acids. The V and J ends lost 5 bases and 5 bases, in that order; junction bases with no gene match: 6. The CDR3 DNA follows: TGCAGCGTTCCGGGACAGGGTATGGAGACCCAGTACTTC. Protein sequence: CSVPGQGMETQYF.

The chain joins TRBV9 to TRBJ2-3; TRBD2 matches at 8 bases. This CDR3 spans 16 amino acids. Germline V gives CDR1 SGDLS, CDR2 YYNGEE. Trimming at V came to 5 bases and at J to 5 bases, leaving 13 bases not matched to a gene. The DNA of the CDR3 is TGTGCCAGCAGTCAAGGGGAGCGGGGGTATGGAGATACGCAGTATTTT. Translated, it gives CASSQGERGYGDTQYF.

J is TRBJ1-1 and V is TRBV7-9; D is uncertain. Between the trimmed V and J ends, which lost 5 bases and 1 base, there was a span of 8 bases. The CDR3 is 13 residues long. Germline V CDR1 and CDR2: SEHNR, FQNEAQ (reference sequence). As DNA, the CDR3 is TGTGCCAGCAGCCCACAAGGGAACACTGAAGCTTTCTTT. It specifies CASSPQGNTEAFF.

This clone has only a few counts. The chain employs TRBV7-2 and TRBJ2-4; possible D gene TRBD2, 5 bases. The ends were cut back, 0 bases at V and 6 bases at J, with 12 bases in the middle. Looked up from germline, CDR1 is SGHTA and CDR2 is FQGNSA. This CDR3 has 15 amino acids. The CDR3 DNA is TGTGCCAGCAGCTTAGCGGGAGTCACCCTAAACATTCAGTACTTC. This sequence encodes CASSLAGVTLNIQYF.

V and J are TRBV11-2 and TRBJ1-4, with a tentative D call TRBD1 (5 bases). Germline V lookup: CDR1 SGHAT, CDR2 FQNNGV. V shed 5 bases and J shed 5 bases, with 15 bases lying between them. The CDR3 sequence is 15 residues long. The CDR3: CASSPAAGVNEKLFF. The CDR3 DNA sequence: TGTGCCAGCAGCCCGGCCGCGGGGGTAAATGAAAAACTGTTTTTT.

The rearrangement links TRBV19 to TRBJ2-7; 7 bases line up with TRBD1. The CDR3 is made up of 16 amino acids. Germline trimming cut 5 bases from V and 6 bases from J; bases unmatched to any gene: 16. Germline values: CDR1 LNHDA, CDR2 SQIVND (reference sequence). This CDR3 is CASSSRGTSTGTEQYF. In nucleotides, the CDR3 is TGTGCCAGTAGTTCTAGGGGCACCTCGACAGGGACCGAGCAGTACTTC.

The rearrangement uses TRBV5-1 and TRBJ1-1; no firm D call. Trimming took 5 bases from V and 4 from J, leaving 12 bases between them. Germline lookup yields CDR1 SGHRS and CDR2 YFSETQ. This CDR3 is 13 amino acids long. CDR3: CASSYGEGTEAFF. DNA for the CDR3: TGCGCCAGCAGTTACGGTGAGGGCACTGAAGCTTTCTTT.

This chain links TRBV6-5 with TRBJ1-1; no reliable D call. Germline V gives CDR1 MNHEY, CDR2 SVGAGI. The CDR3 spans 14 residues. Trimming removed 4 bases from V and 0 bases from J, with 9 bases in between. The CDR3 reads CASSSGVMNTEAFF. The CDR3 DNA follows: TGTGCCAGCAGTTCCGGGGTGATGAACACTGAAGCTTTCTTT.

This clone has just one count. This rearrangement joins TRBV18 to TRBJ1-1; D is undetermined. V lost 3 bases and J lost 1, with 12 bases in between. This CDR3 region has 15 residues. CDR1 is KGHSH and CDR2 is LQKENI in the germline V gene. CDR3 nucleotides: TGTGCCAGCTCACCCGACCGGGCGCCGAACACTGAAGCTTTCTTT. Residues: CASSPDRAPNTEAFF.

The rearrangement joins TRBV27 to TRBJ2-2, with 13 bases lining up with TRBD2. Per the germline V gene, CDR1 is MNHEY and CDR2 is SMNVEV (reference sequence). The CDR3 extends over 15 amino acids. The trim removed 2 bases at V and 6 bases at J, leaving 0 bases unmatched. The CDR3 spells CASSLGLAGAGELFF. CDR3 nucleotide sequence: TGTGCCAGCAGTTTAGGACTAGCGGGAGCCGGGGAGCTGTTTTTT.

CDR3 DNA sequence: TGTGCCAGCAGCTTACAGGGCGAAGAGACCCAGTACTTC. Translation: CASSLQGEETQYF. The chain joins TRBV11-3 to TRBJ2-5, with a weak D call TRBD1 (5 bases). Germline CDR1 reads SGHNT; CDR2 reads YENEEA. Between the trimmed V and J ends, which lost 2 bases and 3 bases, there was a span of 7 bases. This CDR3 is 13 amino acids long.

The V call is TRBV18, the J call TRBJ1-2; no firm D call. V was shortened by 4 bases and J by 2 bases, with 14 bases between the two germline ends. The germline CDR1 and CDR2 sequences are KGHSH and LQKENI. The CDR3 sequence is 15 residues long. The CDR3: CASSQSGAMNYGYTF. The DNA for the CDR3 is TGTGCCAGCTCACAGAGCGGAGCTATGAACTATGGCTACACCTTC. Together with reference TRBV18 and TRBJ1-2, the CDR3 gives the full variable domain: NAGVMQNPRHLVRRRGQEARLRCSPMKGHSHVYWYRQLPEEGLKFMVYLQKENIIDESGMPKERFSAEFPKEGPSILRIQQVVRGDSAAYFCASSQSGAMNYGYTFGSGTRLTVV.

The chain couples TRBV4-1 to TRBJ1-2, with TRBD1 matching over 7 bases. The CDR3 totals 16 residues. Germline V CDR1 and CDR2: MGHRA, YSYEKL. The J segment lost 5 bases and the V segment lost 4 bases, leaving 13 bases of the junction unmatched. In DNA form, the CDR3 reads TGCGCCAGCAGCCTAGAGCCGAACAGGGGTTGGTATGGCTACACCTTC. Its translation is CASSLEPNRGWYGYTF.

The chain combines TRBV5-1 with TRBJ2-7; TRBD2 matches 7 bases. V was clipped by 0 bases and J by 3 bases; unmatched bases: 9. The CDR3 length is 16 residues. Germline V lookup: CDR1 SGHRS, CDR2 YFSETQ. The CDR3 sequence: CASSLASTSRDYEQYF. DNA of the CDR3: TGCGCCAGCAGCTTGGCCTCGACTAGCAGGGACTACGAGCAGTACTTC.

The genes are TRBV6-5 and TRBJ1-5; D perhaps matches TRBD1 (5 bases). The germline V gene encodes CDR1 MNHEY and CDR2 SVGAGI. Trimming took 4 bases from V and 3 from J, leaving 7 bases between them. The CDR3 consists of 13 residues. This chain's CDR3 is CASSLQDNQPQHF. The CDR3 region has the DNA TGTGCCAGCAGTTTACAGGACAATCAGCCCCAGCATTTT.

The genes are TRBV9 and TRBJ2-7; 9 positions match TRBD1. Losses at the gene ends were 2 bases for V and 9 bases for J; bases not matched to a gene: 9. The germline V gene has CDR1 SGDLS and CDR2 YYNGEE. The CDR3 is 14 residues long. DNA for the CDR3: TGTGCCAGCAGCGTGGGGGACAGGGAGTCAAGGCAGTACTTC. It encodes CASSVGDRESRQYF.

This clone has just a few counts. V and J are TRBV6-1 and TRBJ1-2; D is undetermined. The CDR3 has 10 residues. CDR1 and CDR2 (germline): MNHNS, SASEGT. V lost 2 bases, J lost 7 bases, and 2 bases lay in between. The CDR3 is CASSEPGYTF. In DNA, the CDR3 is TGTGCCAGCAGTGAACCTGGCTACACCTTC.

The genes are TRBV6-1 and TRBJ2-4, with 12 bases fitting TRBD2. The ends lost 3 bases at V and 7 bases at J; junction bases unmatched: 7. Looked up from germline, CDR1 is MNHNS and CDR2 is SASEGT. The CDR3 runs 16 residues. The CDR3 DNA reads as TGTGCCAGCAGTGATTCTAGCGGGAGGGCCGTGAACATTCAGTACTTC. Its translation is CASSDSSGRAVNIQYF.